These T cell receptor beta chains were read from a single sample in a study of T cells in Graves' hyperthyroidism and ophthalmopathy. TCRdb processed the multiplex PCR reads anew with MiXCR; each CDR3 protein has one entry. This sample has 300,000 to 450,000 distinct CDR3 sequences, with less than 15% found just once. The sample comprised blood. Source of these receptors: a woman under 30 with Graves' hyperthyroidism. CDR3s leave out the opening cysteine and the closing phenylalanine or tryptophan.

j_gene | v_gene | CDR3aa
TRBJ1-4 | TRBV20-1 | SASTGGNEKLF
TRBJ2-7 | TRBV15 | ATSRDPSGTVISYEQY
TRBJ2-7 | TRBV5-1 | ASSADRVYEQY
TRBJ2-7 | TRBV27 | ASGNREQY
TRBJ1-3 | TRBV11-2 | ASSLGLQRGHGNTIY
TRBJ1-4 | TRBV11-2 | ASSLDAQMKGEKLF
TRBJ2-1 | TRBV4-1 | ASSQEGGRGAGNEQF
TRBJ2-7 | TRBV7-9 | ASSTGPPVSYEQY
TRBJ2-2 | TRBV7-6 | ASSLQEAGTGELF
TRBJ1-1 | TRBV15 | ATSWGVQGYAEAF
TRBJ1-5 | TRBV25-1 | ASSAAGESNQPQH
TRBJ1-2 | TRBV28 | ASSLGRQNGYT
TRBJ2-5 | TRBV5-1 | ASSPQRGAGETQY
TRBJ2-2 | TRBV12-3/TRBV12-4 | ASSFSGKNTGELF
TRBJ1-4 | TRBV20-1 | SASDRRGVKLF
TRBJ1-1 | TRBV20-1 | SARGGGENTEAF